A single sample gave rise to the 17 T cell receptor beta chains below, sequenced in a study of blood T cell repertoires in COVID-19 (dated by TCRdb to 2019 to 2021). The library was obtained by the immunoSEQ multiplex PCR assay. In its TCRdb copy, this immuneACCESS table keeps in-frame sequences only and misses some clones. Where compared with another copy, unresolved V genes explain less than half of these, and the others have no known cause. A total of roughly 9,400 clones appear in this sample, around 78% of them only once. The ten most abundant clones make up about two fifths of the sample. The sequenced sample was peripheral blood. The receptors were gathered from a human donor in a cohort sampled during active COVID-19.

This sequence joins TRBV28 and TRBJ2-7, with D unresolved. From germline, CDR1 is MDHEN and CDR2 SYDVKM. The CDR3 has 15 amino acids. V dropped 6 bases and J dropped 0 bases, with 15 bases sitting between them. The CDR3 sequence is CASSPPLPSSYEQYF. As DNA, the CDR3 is TGTGCCAGCAGCCCCCCCCTCCCGAGCTCCTACGAGCAGTACTTC.

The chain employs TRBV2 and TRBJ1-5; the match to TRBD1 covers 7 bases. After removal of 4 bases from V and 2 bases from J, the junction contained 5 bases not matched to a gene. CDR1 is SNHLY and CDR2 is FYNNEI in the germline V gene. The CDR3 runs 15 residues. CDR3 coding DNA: TGTGCCAGCAGTGCGGACAGGTGGGGCAATCAGCCCCAGCATTTT. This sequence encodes CASSADRWGNQPQHF. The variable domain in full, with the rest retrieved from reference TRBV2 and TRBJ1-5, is EPEVTQTPSHQVTQMGQEVILRCVPISNHLYFYWYRQILGQKVEFLVSFYNNEISEKSEIFDDQFSVERPDGSNFTLKIRSTKLEDSAMYFCASSADRWGNQPQHFGDGTRLSIL.

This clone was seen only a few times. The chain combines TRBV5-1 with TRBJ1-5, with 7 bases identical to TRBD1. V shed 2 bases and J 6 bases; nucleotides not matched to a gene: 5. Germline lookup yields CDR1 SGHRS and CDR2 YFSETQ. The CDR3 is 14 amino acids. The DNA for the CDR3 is TGCGCCAGCAGCTTATTAGGGGACAGTCAGCCCCAGCATTTT. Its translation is CASSLLGDSQPQHF. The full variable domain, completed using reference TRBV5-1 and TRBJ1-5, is KAGVTQTPRYLIKTRGQQVTLSCSPISGHRSVSWYQQTPGQGLQFLFEYFSETQRNKGNFPGRFSGRQFSNSRSEMNVSTLELGDSALYLCASSLLGDSQPQHFGDGTRLSIL.

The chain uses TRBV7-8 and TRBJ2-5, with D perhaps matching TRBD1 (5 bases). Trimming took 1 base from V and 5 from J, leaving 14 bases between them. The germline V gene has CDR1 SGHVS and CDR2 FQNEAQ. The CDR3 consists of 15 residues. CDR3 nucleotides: TGTGCCAGCAGCTTAGGGGGCAGGGTTGGTGAGACCCAGTACTTC. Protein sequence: CASSLGGRVGETQYF.

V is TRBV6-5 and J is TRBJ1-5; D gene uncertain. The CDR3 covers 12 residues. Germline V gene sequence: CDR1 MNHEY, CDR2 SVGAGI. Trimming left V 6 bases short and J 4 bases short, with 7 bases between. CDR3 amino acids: CASRAANQPQHF. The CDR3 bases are TGTGCCAGCAGGGCCGCTAATCAGCCCCAGCATTTT.

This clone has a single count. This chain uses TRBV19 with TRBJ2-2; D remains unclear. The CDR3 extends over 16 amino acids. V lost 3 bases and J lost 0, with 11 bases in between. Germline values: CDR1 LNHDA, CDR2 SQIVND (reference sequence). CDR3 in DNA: TGTGCCAGTAGTATGTTGGGCAGTGCGAACACCGGGGAGCTGTTTTTT. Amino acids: CASSMLGSANTGELFF.

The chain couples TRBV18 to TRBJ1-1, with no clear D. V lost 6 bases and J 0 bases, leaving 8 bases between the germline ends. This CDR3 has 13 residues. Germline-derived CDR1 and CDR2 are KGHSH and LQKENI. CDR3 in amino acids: CASSEQLNTEAFF. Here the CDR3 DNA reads TGTGCCAGCTCCGAACAGTTGAACACTGAAGCTTTCTTT.

In DNA, the CDR3 is TGTGCCAGCAAGAGAGCCTCTGGGGCCAACGTCCTGACTTTC. Its protein product is CASKRASGANVLTF. The chain is built from TRBV6-5 and TRBJ2-6; D remains unclear. V was cut by 7 bases and J by 0 bases, with 7 bases left in between. Germline V gene data show CDR1 as MNHEY and CDR2 as SVGAGI. CDR3 length: 14 amino acids.

The CDR3 DNA reads as TGCGCCAGCAGCTATACAGGGGGAAAACTGTTTTTT. Protein: CASSYTGGKLFF. The chain has TRBV5-1 and TRBJ1-4, with TRBD1 matching 8 bases. Trimming at V came to 3 bases and at J to 10 bases, leaving 2 bases not matched to a gene. Germline V CDR1 and CDR2: SGHRS, YFSETQ. The CDR3 runs 12 residues.

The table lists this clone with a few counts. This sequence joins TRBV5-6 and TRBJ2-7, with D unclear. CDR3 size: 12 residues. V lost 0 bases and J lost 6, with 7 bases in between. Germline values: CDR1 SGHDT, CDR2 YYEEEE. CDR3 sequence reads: CASSLAVGEQYF. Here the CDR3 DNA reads TGTGCCAGCAGCTTGGCGGTCGGCGAGCAGTACTTC.

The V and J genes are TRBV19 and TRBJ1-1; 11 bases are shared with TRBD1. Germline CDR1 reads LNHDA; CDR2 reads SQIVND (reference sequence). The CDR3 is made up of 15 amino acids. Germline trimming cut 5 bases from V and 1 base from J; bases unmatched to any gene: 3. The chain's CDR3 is CASSYGQGANTEAFF. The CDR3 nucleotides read TGTGCCAGTAGTTACGGACAGGGGGCGAACACTGAAGCTTTCTTT. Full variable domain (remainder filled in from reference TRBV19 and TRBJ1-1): DGGITQSPKYLFRKEGQNVTLSCEQNLNHDAMYWYRQDPGQGLRLIYYSQIVNDFQKGDIAEGYSVSREKKESFPLTVTSAQKNPTAFYLCASSYGQGANTEAFFGQGTRLTVV.

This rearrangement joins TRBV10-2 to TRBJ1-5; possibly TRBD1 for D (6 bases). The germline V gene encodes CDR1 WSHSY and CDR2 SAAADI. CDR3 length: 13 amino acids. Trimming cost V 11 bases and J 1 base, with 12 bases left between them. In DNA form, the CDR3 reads TGCGCCGCCCAAAGGGGGAGCAATCAGCCCCAGCATTTT. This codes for CAAQRGSNQPQHF.

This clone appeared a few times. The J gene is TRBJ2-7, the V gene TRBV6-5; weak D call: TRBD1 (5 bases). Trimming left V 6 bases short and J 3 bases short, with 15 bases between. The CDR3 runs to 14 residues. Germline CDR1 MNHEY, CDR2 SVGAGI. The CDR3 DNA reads TGTGCCAGCAGCCCCATGGCAGGGAACTACGAGCAGTACTTC. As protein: CASSPMAGNYEQYF.

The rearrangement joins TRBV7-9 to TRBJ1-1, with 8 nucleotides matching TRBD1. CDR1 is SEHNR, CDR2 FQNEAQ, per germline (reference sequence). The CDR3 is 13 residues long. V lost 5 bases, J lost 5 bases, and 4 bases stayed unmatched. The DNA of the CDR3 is TGTGCCAGCAGCGCGGACAGGGCGACTGAAGCTTTCTTT. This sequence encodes CASSADRATEAFF.

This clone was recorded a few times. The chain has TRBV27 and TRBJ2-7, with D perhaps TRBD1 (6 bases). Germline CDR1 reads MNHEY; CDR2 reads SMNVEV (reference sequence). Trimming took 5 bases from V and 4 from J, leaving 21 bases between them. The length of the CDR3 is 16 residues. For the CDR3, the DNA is TGTGCCAGCAGTCACCTACAGGGATCCTACCCGTACGAGCAGTACTTC. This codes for CASSHLQGSYPYEQYF.

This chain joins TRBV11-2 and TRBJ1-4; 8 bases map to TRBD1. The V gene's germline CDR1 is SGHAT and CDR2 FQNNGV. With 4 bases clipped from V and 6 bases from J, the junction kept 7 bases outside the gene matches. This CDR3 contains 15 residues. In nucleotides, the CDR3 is TGTGCCAGCAGCTCCTACAGGGGGAGTTATGAAAAACTGTTTTTT. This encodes CASSSYRGSYEKLFF.

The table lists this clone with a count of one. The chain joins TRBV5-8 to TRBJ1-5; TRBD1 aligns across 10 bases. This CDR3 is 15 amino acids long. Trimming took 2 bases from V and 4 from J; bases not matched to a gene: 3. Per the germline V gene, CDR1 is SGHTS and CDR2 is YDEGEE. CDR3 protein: CASSLPGQGNQPQHF. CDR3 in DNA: TGTGCCAGCAGCTTACCGGGACAGGGGAATCAGCCCCAGCATTTT.